This T cell receptor (beta chain) was sequenced in a study of cytomegalovirus exposure and HLA in healthy donors. PCR used 60 Vbeta primers and 13 Jbeta primers. Data came from immunoSEQ multiplex PCR; TCRdb stores just in-frame clones and leaves some out. The profile covers some 160,000 clones, with approximately 80% appearing a single time and approximately 4% taken by the ten largest. Per germline, CDR1 LGHNA and CDR2 YNFKEQ. The CDR3 length is 14 residues. Trimming removed 4 bases from V and 7 bases from J; junction bases left unmatched: 5. This sequence originates from a woman between 40 and 55 years old in good health and CMV-seropositive. V gene TRBV4-2 combines with J gene TRBJ2-5; 11 bases agree with TRBD1. Material: PBMCs. The CDR3, as DNA: TGTGCCAGCAGCCCGGACAGGGGGCAGGGGACCCAGTACTTC. Its protein product is CASSPDRGQGTQYF.